This TCR beta chain emerged from a study of CD8 T cells in Susac syndrome (dated by TCRdb to between 2018 and 2021). Describing the broader study: Whether CD8+ T cell activation and differentiation in Susac syndrome was antigen driven was tested using repertoire sequencing. The study compared CD8+ T cell repertoire clonality among roughly 12 healthy donors, 14 Susac syndrome patients and 15 or so multiple sclerosis patients.

High-throughput TCR beta sequencing profiled peripheral blood CD8+ and CD4+ T cells from healthy donors, Susac syndrome patients and multiple sclerosis patients. Healthy donors were age- and sex-matched controls. Bulk CD8+ and CD4+ T cells were purified magnetically by negative isolation, whereas CD8+ TEMRA cells were enriched by FACS. Blood was drawn into EDTA tubes, processed within 24 hours, and PBMCs were isolated by density gradient centrifugation. PBMCs intended for TCR sequencing were frozen in liquid nitrogen and were later thawed in a 37 degrees C water bath. The sorted or isolated CD4+, CD8+ and CD8+ TEMRA cells had a purity of 90% or higher. RNA was extracted using the RNeasy kit, and roughly 0.45 to 1 microgram was reverse transcribed with random hexamers. The immunoSEQ multiplex PCR assay, covering 54 Vbeta and 13 Jbeta segments, was used to amplify TCR beta CDR3 regions. To correct PCR amplification bias, a synthetic template baseline was used for both primer optimization and computational correction. In the source study's methods: Only productive sequences were kept, with reads annotated to V, D and J genes according to IMGT and analyzed in immunoSEQ Analyzer. Clonality was computed as one minus Shannon entropy normalized by log2 of the number of productive unique sequences. For each patient and control, public and private clones were evaluated within the 100 most prevalent clones. Clones were defined as Susac-specific when absent from the healthy and MS cohorts, from fewer than 1,300 published viral clones and from other ImmuneACCESS disease sequences. TCRdb trimmed the raw reads at Q25, called clones with MiXCR and kept productive beta chains. All rows with the same CDR3 protein become a single entry with the most common DNA and genes. TCRdb's processing, not the study's, gives the V and J calls here. This sample lists over 100,000 distinct CDR3 sequences; about 90% were detected once. The ten top clones hold approximately 0.13% of the sample.

A note on this clonotype: This receptor's antigen is unknown. Nothing much larger sits one base from this clone, and base qualities are not available.

The CDR3, cysteine through phenylalanine, is 15 amino acids long. Of the read, only the CDR3 DNA is kept; its 45 bases are in frame from base 1. CDR1 and CDR2, looked up from the germline V gene, are SGHTA and FQGNSA. V and J are trimmed by 2 bases and 8 bases, and the gene matches miss 8 bases of the junction. Broader findings and caveats from the paper: The number of individuals in the TCR sequencing and HLA analysis was acknowledged as relatively small.

The source is a human donor in good health. Sequenced input: CD8+ T cells from PBMCs. Rearrangement joined TRBV7-2 to TRBJ2-2; the central 7 bases match TRBD1. The CDR3 is CASSLSTGDVGELFF. The nucleotide sequence reads as follows: TGTGCCAGCAGCTTATCAACAGGGGACGTGGGGGAGCTGTTTTTT.